Listed below are T cell receptor beta chains from one sample, sequenced in a study of blood T cell repertoires in COVID-19. Here immunoSEQ multiplex PCR was the method, and the copy in TCRdb shows in-frame clones only, minus some. The data contain some 70,000 clones, more than 70% of them singletons. Input material: peripheral blood. Receptor source: a man in his fifties or sixties with COVID-19, enrolled during active disease. CDR3s include the opening cysteine and the closing phenylalanine or tryptophan. A D gene is named only where the DNA matches it firmly. Only some rows state a clone size, as once, few, many or a class for expanded clones.

size	D	J	V	DNA	CDR3
.	.	TRBJ2-6	TRBV29-1	TGCAGCGTTGATGGGGAGGCAGGGGCCAACGTCCTGACTTTC	CSVDGEAGANVLTF
once	.	TRBJ1-5	TRBV6-1	TGTGCCAGCAGTGAATCCCCCGGCAGGGCTCAGCCCCAGCATTTT	CASSESPGRAQPQHF
.	TRBD2	TRBJ2-2	TRBV30	TGTGCCTGGAAGACTAGCGGCTACACCGGGGAGCTGTTTTTT	CAWKTSGYTGELFF
.	.	TRBJ1-4	TRBV18	TGTGCCAGCTCACCACCGAGCGGTGGCAGCCGACGGGAAAAACTGTTTTTT	CASSPPSGGSRREKLFF
.	.	TRBJ1-4	TRBV18	TGTGCCAGCTCACCAGGAGCAACTAATGAAAAACTGTTTTTT	CASSPGATNEKLFF
.	.	TRBJ2-1	TRBV28	TGTGCCACCCAGGGGTACTCCTACAATGAGCAGTTCTTC	CATQGYSYNEQFF
.	.	TRBJ2-6	TRBV19	TGTGCCAGTAGTATAGGCCGGAGCTCTGGGGCCAACGTCCTGACTTTC	CASSIGRSSGANVLTF
.	TRBD1	TRBJ1-3	TRBV24-1	TGTGCCACCAGTGATCCTACTCGGACAGGGAGGGACACCATATATTTT	CATSDPTRTGRDTIYF
.	.	TRBJ2-7	TRBV10-3	TGTGCCATCAGTGGTACCAGCTACGAGCAGTACTTC	CAISGTSYEQYF
.	.	TRBJ2-5	TRBV6-5	TGTGCCAGCAGTTCGCGGGCGGGGGAGACCCAGTACTTC	CASSSRAGETQYF
few	.	TRBJ1-6	TRBV5-1	TGCGCCAGCAGCGCAGGACAGCCGTCCTATAATTCACCCCTCCACTTT	CASSAGQPSYNSPLHF
.	TRBD2	TRBJ2-3	TRBV10-3	TGTGCCATCAGTGCCCGACAGCGGGAGACGGTGGATACGCAGTATTTT	CAISARQRETVDTQYF
.	.	TRBJ1-1	TRBV4-2	TGTGCCAGCAGCCAAGATAGGGCAGGGAGGGCTGAAGCTTTCTTT	CASSQDRAGRAEAFF
.	.	TRBJ2-1	TRBV29-1	TGCAGCGTTCGGACTGATTCCTACAATGAGCAGTTCTTC	CSVRTDSYNEQFF
.	TRBD1	TRBJ2-1	TRBV5-6	TGTGCCAGCAGCTCGACAGGGTCCCATGAGCAGTTCTTC	CASSSTGSHEQFF
.	.	TRBJ1-6	TRBV5-6	TGTGCCAGCAGCTTGGCCCTGACTGGCTCCTATAATTCACCCCTCCACTTT	CASSLALTGSYNSPLHF
once	.	TRBJ1-2	TRBV7-2	TGTGCCAGCAGCCCCCGGTGGTCGGGCACAGGGAACTATGGCTACACCTTC	CASSPRWSGTGNYGYTF
.	TRBD1	TRBJ2-2	TRBV4-3	TGCGCCAGCAGCCCGACCCCCGGACAGGGGCCGAGGGCCGGGGAGCTGTTTTTT	CASSPTPGQGPRAGELFF
.	.	TRBJ1-4	TRBV5-1	TGCGCCAGCAGCTCCTCACAGGGATCTAATGAAAAACTGTTTTTT	CASSSSQGSNEKLFF
once	.	TRBJ1-2	TRBV9	TGTGCCAGCAGCCGAGGGGGGGTCGAGGGCTACACCTTC	CASSRGGVEGYTF
once	.	TRBJ1-5	TRBV5-5	TGTGCCAGCAGCTTGGTCTACGGGGATCAGCCCCAGCATTTT	CASSLVYGDQPQHF
.	TRBD1	TRBJ2-7	TRBV19	TGTGCCAGTAGTAGTACAGGGGGTCGTTCCTACGAGCAGTACTTC	CASSSTGGRSYEQYF
.	TRBD2	TRBJ2-1	TRBV5-1	TGCGCCAGCAGCTTGCGCGTGACTAGCGGTTACAATGAGCAGTTCTTC	CASSLRVTSGYNEQFF
.	.	TRBJ1-5	TRBV6-6	TGTGCCAGCAACCTCGAGGGAGGGACGCGTCAGCCCCAGCATTTT	CASNLEGGTRQPQHF
few	.	TRBJ2-2	TRBV19	TGTGCCAGTAGTATGCGTGGGGCTGTCAACACCGGGGAGCTGTTTTTT	CASSMRGAVNTGELFF
.	.	TRBJ2-2	TRBV4-3	TGCGCCAGCAGCCAAGTCCACGGGGAGCTGTTTTTT	CASSQVHGELFF
.	TRBD2	TRBJ2-2	TRBV9	TGTGCCAGCAGCGTAGTAGCGGGAGGGCCGTTTGGAGGAGGGACCGGGGAGCTGTTTTTT	CASSVVAGGPFGGGTGELFF
.	TRBD1	TRBJ1-1	TRBV19	TGTGCCAGTAGTACCCCGACAGGGAGGAGGGTGAACACTGAAGCTTTCTTT	CASSTPTGRRVNTEAFF
.	TRBD1	TRBJ1-2	TRBV2	TGTGCCAGCAGCAGATACCGGGACAGGGGAGGTGGCTACACCTTC	CASSRYRDRGGGYTF
.	.	TRBJ2-2	TRBV7-9	TGTGCCAGCACCAGAATGGGGGGCACCGGGGAGCTGTTTTTT	CASTRMGGTGELFF
.	.	TRBJ2-1	TRBV3-1/TRBV3-2	TGTGCCAGCAGCCAAGATAGCTTGGATGAGCAGTTCTTC	CASSQDSLDEQFF
.	.	TRBJ1-6	TRBV14	TGTGCCAGCAGCCAGTTGAGCTCCTATAATTCACCCCTCCACTTT	CASSQLSSYNSPLHF
once	TRBD2	TRBJ2-7	TRBV6-5	TGTGCCAGCAGCTCAGGCGGGAGCGGCGAGCAGTACTTC	CASSSGGSGEQYF
.	TRBD1	TRBJ2-2	TRBV18	TGTGCCAGCTCACCCCAGACAGGGACCGGGGAGCTGTTTTTT	CASSPQTGTGELFF
.	TRBD1	TRBJ1-3	TRBV9	TGTGCCAGCAGCAAACAGGGGGTCGGAAACACCATATATTTT	CASSKQGVGNTIYF
.	.	TRBJ1-5	TRBV10-1	TGCGCCAGCAGTTTAACGGGACACCACAATCAGCCCCAGCATTTT	CASSLTGHHNQPQHF
.	.	TRBJ2-7	TRBV10-3	TGTGCCATCTTACGGGAGAACTACGAGCAGTACTTC	CAILRENYEQYF
.	TRBD1	TRBJ2-1	TRBV29-1	TGCAGCGTTTTGCCCCCGGGACAGGGTGGGCAGTTCTTC	CSVLPPGQGGQFF
.	TRBD2	TRBJ2-5	TRBV28	TGTGCCAGCAGCCCCTCCTCCCTAGCGGGAGAGGGGGGCCGGCAAGAGACCCAGTACTTC	CASSPSSLAGEGGRQETQYF
once	.	TRBJ2-3	TRBV6-5	TGTGCCAGCAGTTACCCCCAGGGAACGGCAGATACGCAGTATTTT	CASSYPQGTADTQYF
.	TRBD1	TRBJ2-3	TRBV18	TGTGCCAGCTCGTCCCAGGGGGTCGATACGCAGTATTTT	CASSSQGVDTQYF
.	TRBD2	TRBJ2-7	TRBV4-1	TGCGCCAGCAGCCAAGTGACTAGCGGGAGCTACGAGCAGTACTTC	CASSQVTSGSYEQYF
.	TRBD1	TRBJ2-5	TRBV5-6	TGTGCCAGCAGCAGCGGGACAGGGGGCATGAAGACCCAGTACTTC	CASSSGTGGMKTQYF
.	.	TRBJ2-1	TRBV5-5	TGTGCCAGCAGCTTGGCAGGGGTGGATGAGCAGTTCTTC	CASSLAGVDEQFF
.	TRBD2	TRBJ2-1	TRBV20-1	TGCAGTGCTAGTATCCATGGGTCTAGCGGTCACAATGAGCAGTTCTTC	CSASIHGSSGHNEQFF
.	TRBD2	TRBJ2-7	TRBV23-1	TGCGCCACCAAGTCCCGGGAGGGCTACGAGCAGTACTTC	CATKSREGYEQYF
.	.	TRBJ1-1	TRBV10-2	TGCGCCAGCAGTCGGGACATGAGAGCTTTCTTT	CASSRDMRAFF
many	TRBD2	TRBJ2-2	TRBV30	TGTGCCTGGACGATACGCGGGAGAGAGACCGGGGAGCTGTTTTTT	CAWTIRGRETGELFF
.	TRBD2	TRBJ2-1	TRBV15	TGTGCCACCAGCAGAGATAAGGGGCTAGCGGACAATGAGCAGTTCTTC	CATSRDKGLADNEQFF
.	TRBD1	TRBJ2-7	TRBV18	TGTGCCAGCTCACCCGATTCACAGGGGGGCGGCGAGCAGTACTTC	CASSPDSQGGGEQYF